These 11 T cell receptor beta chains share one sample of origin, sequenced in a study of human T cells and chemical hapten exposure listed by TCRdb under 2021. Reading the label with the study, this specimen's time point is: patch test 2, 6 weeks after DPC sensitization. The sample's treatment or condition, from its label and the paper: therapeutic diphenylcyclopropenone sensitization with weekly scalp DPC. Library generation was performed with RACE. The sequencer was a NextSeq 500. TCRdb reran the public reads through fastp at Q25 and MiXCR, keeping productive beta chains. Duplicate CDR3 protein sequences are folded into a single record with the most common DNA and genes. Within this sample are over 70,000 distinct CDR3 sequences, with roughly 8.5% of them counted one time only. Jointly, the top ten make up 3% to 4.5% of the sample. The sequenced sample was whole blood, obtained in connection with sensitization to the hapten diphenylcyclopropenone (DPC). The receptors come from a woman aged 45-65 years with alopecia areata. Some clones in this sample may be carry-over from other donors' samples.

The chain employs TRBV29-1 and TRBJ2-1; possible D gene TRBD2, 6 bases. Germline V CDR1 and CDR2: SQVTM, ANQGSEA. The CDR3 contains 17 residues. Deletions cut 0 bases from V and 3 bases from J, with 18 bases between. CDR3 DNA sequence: TGCAGCGTTGAAGATAGCTCGGGGGTTCAGAACTACAATGAGCAGTTCTTC. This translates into CSVEDSSGVQNYNEQFF.

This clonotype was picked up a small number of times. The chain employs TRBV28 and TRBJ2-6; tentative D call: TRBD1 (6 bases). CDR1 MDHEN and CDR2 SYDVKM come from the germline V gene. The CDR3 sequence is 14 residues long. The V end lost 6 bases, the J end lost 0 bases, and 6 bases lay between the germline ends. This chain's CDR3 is CASRQGSGANVLTF. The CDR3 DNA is TGTGCCAGCAGACAGGGCTCTGGGGCCAACGTCCTGACTTTC.

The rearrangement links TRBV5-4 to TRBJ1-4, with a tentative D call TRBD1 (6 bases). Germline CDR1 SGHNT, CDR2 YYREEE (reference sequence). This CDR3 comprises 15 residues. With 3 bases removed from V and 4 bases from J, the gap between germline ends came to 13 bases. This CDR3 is CASSSQAGVNEKLFF. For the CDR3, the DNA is TGTGCCAGCAGCTCTCAAGCAGGGGTTAATGAAAAACTGTTTTTT.

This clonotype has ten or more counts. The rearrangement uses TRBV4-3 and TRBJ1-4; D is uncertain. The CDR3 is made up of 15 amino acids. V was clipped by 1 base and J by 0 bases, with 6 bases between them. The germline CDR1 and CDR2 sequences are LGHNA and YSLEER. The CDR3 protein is CASSQGSATNEKLFF. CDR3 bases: TGCGCCAGCAGCCAAGGGTCCGCAACTAATGAAAAACTGTTTTTT.

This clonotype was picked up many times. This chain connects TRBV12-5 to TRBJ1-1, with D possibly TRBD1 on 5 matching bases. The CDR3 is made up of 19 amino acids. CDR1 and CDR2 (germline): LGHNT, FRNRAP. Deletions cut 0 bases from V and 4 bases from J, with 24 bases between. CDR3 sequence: CASGLVRDGQTLRGTEAFF. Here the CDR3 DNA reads TGTGCTAGTGGTTTGGTACGAGATGGTCAGACCCTTAGGGGCACTGAAGCTTTCTTT.

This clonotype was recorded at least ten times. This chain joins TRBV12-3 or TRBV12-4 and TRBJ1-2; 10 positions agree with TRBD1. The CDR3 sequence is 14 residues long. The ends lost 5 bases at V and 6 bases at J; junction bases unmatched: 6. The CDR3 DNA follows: TGTGCCAGCAGTGCGACAGGGGGCTCAGATGGCTACACCTTC. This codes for CASSATGGSDGYTF.

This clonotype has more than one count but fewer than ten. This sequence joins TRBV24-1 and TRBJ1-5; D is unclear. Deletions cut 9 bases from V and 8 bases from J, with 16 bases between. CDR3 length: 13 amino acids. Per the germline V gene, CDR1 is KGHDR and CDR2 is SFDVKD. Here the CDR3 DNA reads TGTGCCACCGACTCTGGGCCGGGGAAGCCCCAGCATTTT. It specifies CATDSGPGKPQHF.

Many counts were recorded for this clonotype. The CDR3 DNA reads TGCAGTGCTAGAGGTGAAGGGCTGAACAATTCACCCCTCCACTTT. This codes for CSARGEGLNNSPLHF. The rearrangement links TRBV20-1 to TRBJ1-6; D not certain. V shed 1 base and J shed 7 bases, with 14 bases lying between them. From germline, CDR1 is DFQATT and CDR2 SNEGSKA (reference sequence). The CDR3 consists of 15 residues.

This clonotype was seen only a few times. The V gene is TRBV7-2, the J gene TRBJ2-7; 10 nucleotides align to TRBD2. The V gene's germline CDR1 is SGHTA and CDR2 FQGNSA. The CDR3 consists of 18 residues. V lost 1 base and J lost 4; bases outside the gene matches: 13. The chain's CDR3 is CASSLVSSGRAEGYEQYF. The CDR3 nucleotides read TGTGCCAGCAGCTTAGTTTCCAGCGGGAGGGCCGAAGGGTACGAGCAGTACTTC.

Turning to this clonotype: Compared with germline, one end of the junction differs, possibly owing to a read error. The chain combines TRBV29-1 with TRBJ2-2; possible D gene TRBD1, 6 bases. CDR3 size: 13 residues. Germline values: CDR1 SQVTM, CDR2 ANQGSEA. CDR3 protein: CSQWDNDTRELFF. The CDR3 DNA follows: TGCAGCCAGTGGGACAATGACACCCGGGAGCTGTTTTTT.

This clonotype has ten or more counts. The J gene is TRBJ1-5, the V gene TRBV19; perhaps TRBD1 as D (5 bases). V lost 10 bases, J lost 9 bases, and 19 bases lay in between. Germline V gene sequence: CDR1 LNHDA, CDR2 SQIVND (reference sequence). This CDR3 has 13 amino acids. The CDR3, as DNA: TGTGCCACCAACGGGGCAAGTGTAGGGCCCCAGCATTTT. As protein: CATNGASVGPQHF.